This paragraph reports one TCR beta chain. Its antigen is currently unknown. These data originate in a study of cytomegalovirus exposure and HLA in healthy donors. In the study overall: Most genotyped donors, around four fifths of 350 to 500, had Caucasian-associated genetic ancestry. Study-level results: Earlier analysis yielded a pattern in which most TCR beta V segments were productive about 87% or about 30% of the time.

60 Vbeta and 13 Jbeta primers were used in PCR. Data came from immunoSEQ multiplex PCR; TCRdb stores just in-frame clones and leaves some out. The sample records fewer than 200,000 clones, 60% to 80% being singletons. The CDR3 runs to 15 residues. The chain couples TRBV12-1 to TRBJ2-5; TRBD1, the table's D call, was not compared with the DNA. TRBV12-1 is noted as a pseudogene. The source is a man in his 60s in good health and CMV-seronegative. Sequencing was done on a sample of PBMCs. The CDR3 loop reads CASSFKTGTQETQYF. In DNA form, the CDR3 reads TGTGCCAGCAGCTTCAAGACAGGGACCCAAGAGACCCAGTACTTC.